This T cell receptor (beta chain) was observed in a study of graft-versus-host responses after intestinal transplantation. Study information: Grafts were multivisceral, liver-intestinal, or isolated intestinal. Recipients were all induced with anti-thymocyte globulin, then given tacrolimus and steroids for 2 to 3 years.

TCRdb keeps only in-frame clones here, not all; method: immunoSEQ multiplex PCR. In the table there are about 120,000 clones, roughly 91% of which are singletons. Study-wide results and limits: Among recipient marrow samples, GvH clones were found; some appeared first in ileum or blood. Individuals who had graft-donor T cell macrochimerism had allografts that showed high graft-versus-host to host-versus-graft clonal ratios.

Points on this clone: Its specificity is unknown.

Germline V CDR1 and CDR2: SGHRS, YFSETQ. This CDR3 is built from 15 residues. The trim removed 2 bases at V and 2 bases at J, leaving 4 bases unmatched. The chain links TRBV5-1 to TRBJ1-5; TRBD1 matches at 7 bases. Sequenced material: unstimulated CD4+ T cells sorted from spleen or lymph node cells, taken before intestinal transplant. This receptor was obtained from a human donor who received an intestinal transplant. CDR3 residues: CASSFTGAGNQPQHF. CDR3 sequence (DNA): TGCGCCAGCAGCTTCACAGGGGCAGGCAATCAGCCCCAGCATTTT.